This T cell receptor beta chain was observed in a study of response to subunit inactivated influenza vaccine. This CDR3 spans 14 amino acids. Germline CDR1 reads SEHNR; CDR2 reads FQNEAQ (reference sequence). After removal of 4 bases from V and 4 bases from J, the junction contained 5 bases not matched to a gene. MiXCR was run by TCRdb on the RT-PCR reads, yielding one entry per CDR3 protein. The repertoire holds around 530,000 distinct CDR3 sequences, with 12% as singletons. The chain carries TRBV7-9 and TRBJ2-5, with 8 nucleotides matching TRBD1. Sequenced here: PBMCs from blood, sampled on the day of vaccination. The receptor comes from a man between 45 and 60 years old who received an inactivated influenza vaccine. The CDR3 bases are TGTGCCAGCAGCTCGTGGACAGGGTTAGAGACCCAGTACTTC. Translating gives CASSSWTGLETQYF.